This T cell receptor (beta chain) appears in the sequencing data of a study of T cells after yellow fever vaccination. TCR cDNA was made by 5'RACE template switching, adding a universal primer site and UMIs. TCRdb recomputed calls from the 5' RACE reads with MiXCR, one row per CDR3 protein. This repertoire shows hundreds of thousands of distinct CDR3 sequences, 9.5% to 13% found once; its top ten account for roughly 18%. Study findings and constraints: A limited proportion of clonotypes was detected within both the CD4 and CD8 compartments. Post-booster samples contained most primary-vaccination clones (approximately 96% CD4, 88% CD8).

With respect to this clonotype: The antigen remains undetermined.

The source was PBMCs, collected on the day of the first yellow fever vaccination. The origin of this receptor is a man aged 18 to 29 who received the YFV17D yellow fever vaccine.

CDR3 in amino acids: CASSTGLTTPDTQYF. The CDR3 bases are TGTGCCAGTAGTACGGGTCTCACCACCCCAGATACGCAGTATTTT. The chain uses TRBV19 and TRBJ2-3, with no clear D. The CDR3 is made up of 15 amino acids. V shed 4 bases and J shed 4 bases, with 15 bases lying between them. Germline CDR1 LNHDA, CDR2 SQIVND (reference sequence).